These 17 T cell receptor beta chains share one sample of origin, sequenced in a study of T cell responses to AZD1222 COVID-19 vaccine (dated by TCRdb to the early 2020s). Libraries were made using the immunoSEQ multiplex PCR assay. In its TCRdb copy, this immuneACCESS table keeps in-frame sequences only and misses some clones. Where compared with another copy, unresolved V genes explain less than half of these, and the others have no known cause. The sample records 100,000 to 150,000 clones, approximately 89% of which are singletons. The ten largest make up 10% of the sample. The sample's time point label, decoded: baseline before first vaccination. Source: peripheral blood, taken on day 0 of AZD1222 vaccination. Receptor source: an adult in good health.

The chain recombines TRBV30 with TRBJ1-6, with unresolved D. Germline V CDR1 and CDR2: GTSNPN, SVGIG (reference sequence). Trimming removed 0 bases at V and 7 bases at J, with 7 bases between. This CDR3 region has 13 residues. CDR3 DNA: TGTGCCTGGAGTGTACTACCAAATTCACCCCTCCACTTT. Translating gives CAWSVLPNSPLHF.

This chain uses TRBV5-1 with TRBJ2-5; possible D gene TRBD1, 6 bases. This CDR3 has 15 amino acids. Germline CDR1 is SGHRS and CDR2 is YFSETQ. The germline V and J ends were trimmed by 4 bases and 5 bases, with 18 bases remaining between them. CDR3 bases: TGCGCCAGCAGCGCGCGGACAGCCCCCGGGGAGACCCAGTACTTC. This translates into CASSARTAPGETQYF.

The chain combines TRBV5-1 with TRBJ1-6, with a weak D call TRBD1 (6 bases). Trimming shortened V by 4 bases and J by 6 bases, and 11 bases separated the two germline ends. The CDR3 runs 14 residues. CDR1 is SGHRS and CDR2 is YFSETQ in the germline V gene. CDR3 coding DNA: TGCGCCAGCAGCCTCGGACAGCCTAATTCACCCCTCCACTTT. Its translation is CASSLGQPNSPLHF.

This CDR3 reads CASSLDGTDSNQPQHF. CDR3 DNA sequence: TGCGCCAGCAGCTTGGACGGGACAGACAGCAATCAGCCCCAGCATTTT. This chain uses TRBV5-1 with TRBJ1-5, with 7 bases matching TRBD1. This CDR3 is built from 16 residues. Germline V gene data show CDR1 as SGHRS and CDR2 as YFSETQ. The ends lost 0 bases at V and 1 base at J; junction bases unmatched: 4.

This rearrangement joins TRBV6-5 to TRBJ1-4; D gene unclear. Germline values: CDR1 MNHEY, CDR2 SVGAGI. This CDR3 comprises 14 residues. V was trimmed by 2 bases and J by 4 bases, leaving 8 bases between them. In DNA, the CDR3 is TGTGCCAGCAGTTACGAGCCAGTTAATGAAAAACTGTTTTTT. Translated: CASSYEPVNEKLFF.

The chain joins TRBV11-2 to TRBJ2-7; D is possibly TRBD1 (6 bases). The CDR3 extends over 15 amino acids. Germline loops: CDR1 SGHAT, CDR2 FQNNGV. V lost 0 bases and J 4 bases, leaving 13 bases between the germline ends. The CDR3 loop reads CASSLESGGQYEQYF. The CDR3 DNA follows: TGTGCCAGCAGCTTAGAGTCTGGCGGACAGTACGAGCAGTACTTC.

This clone was observed a handful of times. The rearrangement joins TRBV29-1 to TRBJ2-1; a possible D gene is TRBD1 (7 bases). Trimming pared 4 bases from V and 5 bases from J, leaving 12 bases between. The germline CDR1 and CDR2 sequences are SQVTM and ANQGSEA. The CDR3 has 13 amino acids. CDR3 bases: TGCAGCGTTGGACAGGGAGGCCACAATGAGCAGTTCTTC. As protein: CSVGQGGHNEQFF.

This clone has a handful of counts. The chain combines TRBV27 with TRBJ1-2; no reliable D call. Germline V gives CDR1 MNHEY, CDR2 SMNVEV (reference sequence). Trimming took 4 bases from V and 5 from J, leaving 11 bases between them. There are 13 residues in the CDR3. CDR3 in amino acids: CASSSSPLYGYTF. For the CDR3, the DNA is TGTGCCAGCAGTTCATCGCCCCTATATGGCTACACCTTC.

The rearrangement joins TRBV7-9 to TRBJ1-2; no clear D. V shed 3 bases and J shed 1 base, with 12 bases lying between them. Germline assignment: CDR1 SEHNR and CDR2 FQNEAQ (reference sequence). This CDR3 is built from 15 residues. CDR3 nucleotide sequence: TGTGCCAGCAGCTTTAGGACCGGCGATAACTATGGCTACACCTTC. Its protein is CASSFRTGDNYGYTF.

This clone has a handful of counts. The chain combines TRBV3-1 (or the pseudogene TRBV3-2) with TRBJ2-1, with 15 positions matching TRBD2. From germline, CDR1 is LGHDT and CDR2 YNNKEL (reference sequence). This CDR3 is 19 amino acids long. Trimming removed 4 bases from V and 9 bases from J; junction bases left unmatched: 16. CDR3 region: CASSRRTSGGAKSFGEQFF. DNA for the CDR3: TGTGCCAGCAGCCGTCGGACTAGCGGGGGGGCTAAATCGTTTGGTGAGCAGTTCTTC.

This clone has just one count. The chain couples TRBV9 to TRBJ2-7, with D possibly TRBD2 on 7 matching bases. The germline V gene has CDR1 SGDLS and CDR2 YYNGEE. CDR3 length: 15 amino acids. Trimming stripped 0 bases from V and 3 bases from J, with 13 bases between. The CDR3 DNA reads as TGTGCCAGCAGCGTAGAGGCGGGGGCCTTCTACGAGCAGTACTTC. Protein: CASSVEAGAFYEQYF.

This chain joins TRBV6-2 or TRBV6-3 and TRBJ2-7; TRBD1 agrees at 7 bases. This CDR3 is built from 13 residues. V gave up 0 bases and J gave up 6 bases; unmatched junction bases: 2. In germline, CDR1 is MNHEY, CDR2 SVGEGT. The CDR3 protein is CASSYSDRFEQYF. The CDR3 DNA sequence: TGTGCCAGCAGTTACTCGGACAGGTTCGAGCAGTACTTC.

The chain joins TRBV15 to TRBJ2-1; TRBD1 is a possible D gene (7 bases). Trimming shortened V by 1 base and J by 4 bases, and 14 bases separated the two germline ends. This CDR3 has 16 residues. CDR1 is LNHNV and CDR2 is YYDKDF in the germline V gene (reference sequence). The CDR3 region is CATSRGGDRAYNEQFF. Here the CDR3 DNA reads TGTGCCACCAGCAGAGGGGGGGACAGAGCTTACAATGAGCAGTTCTTC.

The CDR3 nucleotides read TGCAGTGCTAGTTGGACAGGGGGGCGCTCAACCACTGAAGCTTTCTTT. Protein: CSASWTGGRSTTEAFF. V gene TRBV20-1 combines with J gene TRBJ1-1; 10 bases match TRBD1. CDR3 size: 16 residues. V was clipped by 3 bases and J by 4 bases; unmatched bases: 11. Germline assignment: CDR1 DFQATT and CDR2 SNEGSKA (reference sequence).

In its sample, this clone was seen once. This chain joins TRBV5-6 and TRBJ1-2; 7 bases map to TRBD1. CDR1 is SGHDT and CDR2 is YYEEEE in the germline V gene. The CDR3 has 15 amino acids. V was clipped by 1 base and J by 0 bases; unmatched bases: 3. In nucleotides, the CDR3 is TGTGCCAGCAGCTTGAGGGGGCGTTCTAACTATGGCTACACCTTC. Amino acid sequence: CASSLRGRSNYGYTF.

The genes are TRBV29-1 and TRBJ2-5, with 10 bases identical to TRBD2. Germline CDR1 SQVTM, CDR2 ANQGSEA. After removal of 6 bases from V and 5 bases from J, the junction contained 24 bases not matched to a gene. The CDR3 loop spans 19 amino acids. The CDR3 DNA reads as TGCAGCGTCCGGCAAAACCCTTGGCCTAGCGGGGGCCGTAGGGAGACCCAGTACTTC. Translated, it gives CSVRQNPWPSGGRRETQYF.

The rearrangement links TRBV6-4 to TRBJ2-4, with a tentative D call TRBD1 (6 bases). Germline V lookup: CDR1 MRHNA, CDR2 SNTAGT. This CDR3 contains 14 residues. Trimming pared 7 bases from V and 8 bases from J, leaving 18 bases between. CDR3 coding DNA: TGTGCCAGCACTCCAGGGGTCCTTAGGGACATTCAGTACTTC. Its translation: CASTPGVLRDIQYF.